This TCR beta chain appears in the sequencing data of a study of human T cells and chemical hapten exposure (dated by TCRdb to the early 2020s). About the investigation overall: For sensitization, 2% DPC in acetone was applied to a 2 cm by 2 cm area of upper inner arm skin. Weekly therapeutic DPC doses were additionally applied to the scalp of patients throughout the roughly 22-week study period. In alopecia patients, the study followed how the peripheral blood TCR repertoire changed in vivo over primary and secondary sensitization to diphenylcyclopropenone (DPC), a hapten. The mostly female patient cohort included alopecia areata with under or over 50% scalp involvement, alopecia totalis and alopecia universalis. Libraries were pooled for sequencing, and per-sample TCR yields varied mainly because of small differences in library volumes within the pool. Roughly 30 alopecia patients provided blood for TCR sequencing at one to four time points (pre-sensitization, 2, 6 and 24 weeks). Blood samples were taken from patients before sensitization (week 0) and then at 2, 6 and about 24 weeks after DPC sensitization. Patch testing was done on the upper back using Finn chambers containing 0.01% DPC, and results were scored after 6 days according to International Contact Dermatitis Research Group standards. The full study reports these points: No change with DPC sensitization was found in the number of TCRs above 1 in 1000 frequency, and no evidence of global repertoire structure alterations was found. After repeated subsampling, changes were observed in the strength of the expansion versus patch-test correlation and in the threshold at which the correlation became significant. Patch test score was positively correlated with the number of PT1 expanded TCRs, with significance at thresholds 8, 16 and 32 but not at 4. Compared with pre-sensitization or healthy control sets, expanded TCRs formed significantly more large CDR3 similarity clusters, which is consistent with antigen-driven responses. Because all patients had alopecia, a presumed autoimmune disease, the immune response of the patients might differ from that of healthy individuals.

Ten or more counts support this clonotype. What this receptor recognizes is not known. Nothing much larger sits one base from this clone, and base qualities are not available. This specimen's time point label, per the study, means: patch test 1, 2 weeks after DPC sensitization. The intended sense of this specimen's treatment or condition label: therapeutic diphenylcyclopropenone sensitization with weekly scalp DPC. At every patch-test visit, the blood draw took place before the patch test was put on. Patients were eligible if aged 18 to 70, diagnosed with alopecia and judged suitable for DPC therapy, and pregnant patients were excluded. Unfractionated whole blood was collected in Tempus Blood RNA tubes, and total RNA was extracted from that blood. The method behind the library was RACE. Sequencing took place on a NextSeq 500. During library preparation, unique molecular identifiers were attached to individual cDNA molecules so that TCRs could be counted in a quantitative, reproducible way. For every blood RNA sample, sequencing covered both the TCR alpha and TCR beta chains. Concerning the study's data processing: The median number of TCRs per sample was approximately 96,000, ranging from about 23,224 to 690,600. The Decombinator software suite was used to annotate V, J and CDR3 in the TCR reads. To make PS versus PT1 abundance plots, every sample was subsampled to the same number of TCRs (28,000). Expanded TCRs were defined as absent before sensitization and observed at least eight times at the 2-week time point. The raw public reads went through TCRdb reprocessing: fastp at Q25, MiXCR clone calling, in-frame beta chains kept. One record per CDR3 amino acid sequence lists the most common genes and DNA. In this record, the V and J calls reflect TCRdb's handling and not the investigators' own analysis. The sample table shows 180,000 or so distinct CDR3 sequences, and 20% to 25% are seen once. The ten largest clones add up to about 6.7% of the sample.

Spanning cysteine to phenylalanine, the CDR3 consists of 16 amino acids. Of the read, only the CDR3 DNA is kept; its 48 bases are in frame from base 1. V is trimmed back by 0 bases and J by 1 base, and the junction contains 3 bases that no gene match accounts for. CDR1 is given as MGHRA and CDR2 as YSYEKL, both from the germline V gene. The rearranged chain carries TRBV4-1 and TRBJ2-1; a stretch of 7 junction bases matches TRBD2. The sequence was obtained from a woman aged 45-65 years with alopecia areata. Some clones in this sample may be carry-over from other donors' samples. The input for sequencing was whole blood, taken in connection with sensitization to the hapten diphenylcyclopropenone (DPC). CDR3 loop: CASSQENSGSYNEQFF. The DNA sequence is TGCGCCAGCAGCCAAGAGAATAGCGGGTCCTACAATGAGCAGTTCTTC.